The 31 T cell receptor beta chains below all came from one sample that was sequenced in a study of CD8 T cells in ankylosing spondylitis. TCRdb itself ran the 5' RACE reads through MiXCR, one entry per CDR3 protein. The table includes about 36,000 distinct CDR3 sequences, about 10% detected once. Sequenced input: synovial fluid, either unsorted or a sorted T cell fraction (not recorded which). These receptors were collected from a male donor with ankylosing spondylitis.

This clonotype is labeled medium-sized. V is TRBV20-1 and J is TRBJ2-1; weak D call: TRBD2 (5 bases). The CDR3 contains 16 residues. Deletions cut 2 bases from V and 8 bases from J, with 22 bases between. Germline V gives CDR1 DFQATT, CDR2 SNEGSKA (reference sequence). The CDR3: CSARPWTHPEVYEQFF. CDR3 nucleotide sequence: TGCAGTGCTAGACCTTGGACTCACCCCGAAGTGTATGAGCAGTTCTTC.

This clonotype was seen repeatedly, ten times or more. This chain links TRBV12-3 or TRBV12-4 with TRBJ2-1; 7 bases agree with TRBD2. V was pared by 6 bases and J by 5 bases, with 10 bases of the junction left unmatched. The CDR3 is made up of 15 amino acids. In DNA, the CDR3 is TGTGCCAGCAGCCGTGAGAGCGGGACCCACAATGAGCAGTTCTTC. Protein: CASSRESGTHNEQFF.

This clonotype has a count of ten or more. V and J are TRBV29-1 and TRBJ1-1; D ambiguous. V was shortened by 3 bases and J by 2 bases, with 4 bases between the two germline ends. The CDR3 runs to 11 residues. The germline V gene has CDR1 SQVTM and CDR2 ANQGSEA. For the CDR3, the DNA is TGCAGCGTTGATTTTAACACTGAAGCTTTCTTT. This gives the protein CSVDFNTEAFF.

This clonotype was seen more than once but under ten times. The chain carries TRBV11-2 and TRBJ2-1; the match to TRBD1 covers 8 bases. The junction had 5 bases not matched to a gene; V was cut back by 5 bases and J by 2 bases. This CDR3 contains 15 residues. Germline V gene lookup returns CDR1 SGHAT and CDR2 FQNNGV. CDR3 DNA sequence: TGTGCCAGCAGCGCTTCGACAGGGGCCTACAATGAGCAGTTCTTC. This gives the protein CASSASTGAYNEQFF.

The genes are TRBV30 and TRBJ2-1; 7 nucleotides match TRBD2. Germline loops: CDR1 GTSNPN, CDR2 SVGIG (reference sequence). V trimming: 0 bases; J trimming: 5 bases; junction bases outside the gene matches: 7. The CDR3 has 15 amino acids. CDR3 sequence: CAWSVQSGIHNEQFF. CDR3 nucleotide sequence: TGTGCCTGGAGTGTTCAAAGCGGGATACACAATGAGCAGTTCTTC.

This clonotype was recorded a few times. The chain couples TRBV20-1 to TRBJ1-4; no clear D gene. CDR1 and CDR2 from the germline V gene are DFQATT and SNEGSKA (reference sequence). The CDR3 is 11 residues long. V was pared by 7 bases and J by 7 bases, with 10 bases between. As DNA, the CDR3 is TGCAGTGTACGTGTGGGTGAAAAACTGTTTTTT. It specifies CSVRVGEKLFF.

This clonotype has only one observation. V usage is TRBV4-2 and J usage is TRBJ2-7, with D perhaps matching TRBD1 (6 bases). In germline, CDR1 is LGHNA, CDR2 YNFKEQ. The CDR3 loop spans 16 amino acids. Trimming removed 0 bases at V and 4 bases at J, with 16 bases between. The CDR3 here is CASSQDGLQGSYEQYF. The CDR3 region has the DNA TGTGCCAGCAGCCAAGATGGTCTACAGGGATCATACGAGCAGTACTTC.

This clonotype was recorded at least ten times. The chain joins TRBV12-3 or TRBV12-4 to TRBJ2-4; the match to TRBD1 covers 8 bases. Trimming removed 1 base from V and 7 bases from J; junction bases left unmatched: 6. The CDR3 sequence is 15 residues long. The CDR3 region is CASSLDRGEGNIQYF. CDR3 nucleotides: TGTGCCAGCAGTTTAGACAGGGGGGAAGGGAACATTCAGTACTTC.

This clonotype came up a few times. The CDR3, as DNA: TGCAGTGCCGAGAGCTTGGGCCGCTCCTACGAGCAGTACTTC. Translation: CSAESLGRSYEQYF. The V gene is TRBV20-1, the J gene TRBJ2-7; D gene unclear. The CDR3 consists of 14 residues. V was shortened by 6 bases and J by 0 bases, with 15 bases between the two germline ends. Germline V gene sequence: CDR1 DFQATT, CDR2 SNEGSKA (reference sequence).

The chain joins TRBV3-1 to TRBJ2-1; 13 bases map to TRBD2. The CDR3 length is 15 residues. CDR1 is LGHDT and CDR2 is YNNKEL in the germline V gene (reference sequence). The V and J ends lost 2 bases and 8 bases, in that order; junction bases with no gene match: 3. In nucleotides, the CDR3 is TGTGCCAGCAGCCAATGGACTAGCGGGAGACATGAGCAGTTCTTC. The encoded protein is CASSQWTSGRHEQFF.

This chain links TRBV6-5 with TRBJ1-4, with D possibly matching TRBD1 (5 bases). The V gene lost 4 bases and the J gene lost 8 bases, with 17 bases spanning the gap. The CDR3 is made up of 15 amino acids. Germline CDR1 and CDR2: MNHEY and SVGAGI. Here the CDR3 DNA reads TGTGCCAGCAGTTCCCCGGGACTTCTATACGAAAAACTGTTTTTT. It encodes CASSSPGLLYEKLFF.

This clonotype is medium-sized in the sample. V gene TRBV5-1 combines with J gene TRBJ2-5; 11 bases are shared with TRBD2. The CDR3 spans 15 residues. The ends lost 3 bases at V and 1 base at J; junction bases unmatched: 2. Germline values: CDR1 SGHRS, CDR2 YFSETQ. The CDR3 nucleotides are TGCGCCAGCAGCTCGGGACTAGCGGCCCAAGAGACCCAGTACTTC. As protein: CASSSGLAAQETQYF.

This clonotype has just a few counts. The chain couples TRBV27 to TRBJ2-3; 7 bases match TRBD1. The CDR3 has 16 amino acids. V shed 5 bases, J shed 3 bases, and the junction held 11 bases outside the gene matches. In germline, CDR1 is MNHEY, CDR2 SMNVEV (reference sequence). CDR3 sequence reads: CASSPQGDSQTDTQYF. CDR3 coding DNA: TGTGCCAGCAGTCCCCAGGGGGACAGCCAAACAGATACGCAGTATTTT.

A few counts support this clonotype. The chain has TRBV19 and TRBJ2-1; perhaps D is TRBD1 or TRBD2 (6 bases each). This CDR3 region has 15 residues. From germline, CDR1 is LNHDA and CDR2 SQIVND (reference sequence). Trimming took off 3 bases at V and 8 bases at J, with 17 bases between the two ends. For the CDR3, the DNA is TGTGCCAGTAGTATCCGGGACTCCGGGGGCTATGAGCAGTTCTTC. Protein: CASSIRDSGGYEQFF.

This clonotype was observed many times. The V call is TRBV28, the J call TRBJ2-2; D gene uncertain. The CDR3 length is 11 residues. CDR1 MDHEN and CDR2 SYDVKM come from the germline V gene. V dropped 7 bases and J dropped 8 bases, with 8 bases sitting between them. This CDR3 is CASTWMGELFF. CDR3 DNA sequence: TGTGCCAGCACCTGGATGGGGGAGCTGTTTTTT.

This clonotype was recorded at least ten times. CDR3 residues: CASDGGGETQYF. CDR3 coding DNA: TGTGCCAGCGATGGGGGGGGAGAGACCCAGTACTTC. J is TRBJ2-5 and V is TRBV6-6, with 7 bases fitting TRBD2. V gave up 8 bases and J gave up 4 bases; unmatched junction bases: 4. Per the germline V gene, CDR1 is MNHNY and CDR2 is SVGAGI (reference sequence). The CDR3 loop spans 12 amino acids.

This clonotype was seen many times. The V gene is TRBV9, the J gene TRBJ2-7, with D hard to call. The CDR3 covers 15 residues. Deletions cut 0 bases from V and 4 bases from J, with 14 bases between. Germline assignment: CDR1 SGDLS and CDR2 YYNGEE. CDR3 in amino acids: CASSVGSWALYEQYF. CDR3 nucleotide sequence: TGTGCCAGCAGCGTAGGGTCGTGGGCCTTGTACGAGCAGTACTTC.

This clonotype was recorded at least ten times. V gene TRBV20-1 combines with J gene TRBJ2-7; tentatively, D is TRBD1 or TRBD2 (5 bases each). Germline V gene lookup returns CDR1 DFQATT and CDR2 SNEGSKA (reference sequence). Trimming stripped 6 bases from V and 7 bases from J, with 37 bases between. This CDR3 has 19 amino acids. DNA for the CDR3: TGCAGTGCCCCCCCCCGGGACGCAGGGCGAACTACGAGTCCTGTTGAGCAGTACTTC. This sequence encodes CSAPPRDAGRTTSPVEQYF.

This clonotype was seen many times. The chain couples TRBV12-3 or TRBV12-4 to TRBJ1-1, with D tentatively TRBD1 (5 bases). This CDR3 comprises 13 residues. Trimming cost V 5 bases and J 4 bases, with 11 bases left between them. In DNA, the CDR3 is TGTGCCAGCAGTCCAGGGTATACCACTGAAGCTTTCTTT. Its translation is CASSPGYTTEAFF.

The V call is TRBV28, the J call TRBJ2-1; TRBD2 agrees at 10 bases. V was pared by 6 bases and J by 3 bases, with 5 bases of the junction left unmatched. This CDR3 is built from 15 residues. Per the germline V gene, CDR1 is MDHEN and CDR2 is SYDVKM. CDR3: CASSRLAGIYNEQFF. CDR3 coding DNA: TGTGCCAGCAGCAGACTAGCGGGTATCTACAATGAGCAGTTCTTC. The full variable domain, its missing parts supplied by reference TRBV28 and TRBJ2-1, is DVKVTQSSRYLVKRTGEKVFLECVQDMDHENMFWYRQDPGLGLRLIYFSYDVKMKEKGDIPEGYSVSREKKERFSLILESASTNQTSMYLCASSRLAGIYNEQFFGPGTRLTVL.

This clonotype appeared a few times. The chain combines TRBV11-1 with TRBJ2-6, with 8 bases fitting TRBD2. Germline V gene lookup returns CDR1 SGHAT and CDR2 FQDESV (reference sequence). V shed 3 bases and J 1 base; nucleotides not matched to a gene: 8. The CDR3 is 18 amino acids. CDR3 region: CASSFPSGWGSGANVLTF. CDR3 DNA: TGTGCCAGCAGCTTTCCTAGCGGGTGGGGTTCTGGGGCCAACGTCCTGACTTTC.

Many counts were recorded for this clonotype. The chain uses TRBV4-1 and TRBJ2-2; D is unresolved. The CDR3 totals 13 residues. From germline, CDR1 is MGHRA and CDR2 YSYEKL. Trimming stripped 0 bases from V and 6 bases from J, with 5 bases between. The CDR3 coding sequence is TGCGCCAGCAGCCAAGAGGGTCCCGGGGAGCTGTTTTTT. Translation gives CASSQEGPGELFF.

This chain links TRBV7-9 with TRBJ2-7; 7 positions match TRBD2. Germline V gives CDR1 SEHNR, CDR2 FQNEAQ (reference sequence). Trimming at V came to 5 bases and at J to 2 bases, leaving 6 bases not matched to a gene. CDR3 length: 14 amino acids. The CDR3 loop reads CASSNRDYTYEQYF. CDR3 nucleotides: TGTGCCAGCAGCAACCGGGACTACACCTACGAGCAGTACTTC.

This sequence joins TRBV27 and TRBJ1-5, with D unclear. The V gene lost 8 bases and the J gene lost 4 bases, with 18 bases spanning the gap. CDR1 is MNHEY and CDR2 is SMNVEV in the germline V gene (reference sequence). The CDR3 runs 15 residues. The CDR3 DNA reads as TGTGCCAGCGCCGGACTTGGTTCAGAGAATCAGCCCCAGCATTTT. Translation: CASAGLGSENQPQHF.

This clonotype has at least ten counts. The chain uses TRBV12-3 or TRBV12-4 and TRBJ2-7; TRBD2 matches 9 bases. V shed 0 bases and J 7 bases; nucleotides not matched to a gene: 10. The CDR3 consists of 16 residues. Here the CDR3 DNA reads TGTGCCAGCAGTTTAGCCGGGGCTAGCGGGACGCGGGAGCAGTACTTC. Translated: CASSLAGASGTREQYF.

At least ten counts were recorded for this clonotype. This chain uses TRBV6-1 with TRBJ2-1; possibly TRBD2 for D (5 bases). The germline gives CDR1 MNHNS, CDR2 SASEGT. The CDR3 consists of 16 residues. V was pared by 3 bases and J by 2 bases, with 14 bases between. CDR3 in DNA: TGTGCCAGCAGTGAGCCCCGGGAAACTCCCTACAATGAGCAGTTCTTC. Residues: CASSEPRETPYNEQFF.

This clonotype was counted a few times. CDR3 DNA sequence: TGTGCCAGCCATCCTGGGGCCAACGTCCTGACTTTC. Amino acid sequence: CASHPGANVLTF. The rearrangement links TRBV6-2 or TRBV6-3 to TRBJ2-6; D not certain. Germline V gene lookup returns CDR1 MNHEY and CDR2 SVGEGT. This CDR3 has 12 residues. V dropped 8 bases and J dropped 2 bases, with 4 bases sitting between them.

V is TRBV27 and J is TRBJ2-7; 8 bases fit TRBD1. This CDR3 contains 13 residues. The germline V gene has CDR1 MNHEY and CDR2 SMNVEV (reference sequence). With V trimmed by 8 bases and J by 3 bases, 6 bases remained unmatched. The CDR3 region is CASGGQGDYEQYF. The CDR3 DNA reads TGTGCCAGCGGAGGACAGGGAGACTACGAGCAGTACTTC.

The table lists this clonotype with many counts. The chain has TRBV10-3 and TRBJ2-5, with 7 bases fitting TRBD2. Germline V CDR1 and CDR2: ENHRY, SYGVKD. The CDR3 has 15 residues. With V trimmed by 0 bases and J by 0 bases, 1 base remained unmatched. CDR3 sequence (DNA): TGTGCCATCAGTGAGTCACTAGCGTACCAAGAGACCCAGTACTTC. It encodes CAISESLAYQETQYF.

In its sample, this clonotype was seen many times. V and J are TRBV7-6 and TRBJ1-1, with D tentatively TRBD1 (6 bases). V shed 1 base and J shed 2 bases, with 8 bases lying between them. From germline, CDR1 is SGHVS and CDR2 FNYEAQ. The CDR3 is 14 amino acids. Here the CDR3 reads CASSLEGDNTEAFF. The CDR3 nucleotides are TGTGCCAGCAGCTTAGAGGGGGATAACACTGAAGCTTTCTTT.

This clonotype was counted ten times or more. The junction and the germline gene differ at one end; a read error may be behind it. The chain uses TRBV29-1 and TRBJ2-1, with 9 nucleotides matching TRBD2. The CDR3 runs to 17 residues. Germline loops: CDR1 SQVTM, CDR2 ANQGSEA. The CDR3 loop reads CSVKDLGLAAWRNEQFF. The CDR3 DNA is TGCAGCGTTAAAGACCTGGGACTAGCCGCTTGGAGGAATGAGCAGTTCTTC.